The subject of this entry is one TCR beta chain. A read error may explain this, as a much larger clone is one base away. The data were obtained in a study of blood T cells in healthy people across ages. Alongside a J-beta primer mix, a sample-barcoded 5' primer served in a second PCR lasting about 7 to 11 cycles. TCRdb analysed the 5' RACE reads with MiXCR anew, one entry per CDR3 protein. The sample lists about 650,000 distinct CDR3 sequences; 32% were seen once. The CDR3 is 13 residues long. V dropped 7 bases and J dropped 10; count of bases not matched to a gene: 10. CDR1 is MNHNY and CDR2 is SVGAGI in the germline V gene (reference sequence).

This clonotype was obtained from an elderly woman in good health. Sequencing was performed on blood. This chain connects TRBV6-6 to TRBJ2-1; 7 bases fit TRBD1. The CDR3 DNA follows: TGTGCCAGCATTAGGGGGCAGAACTACGAGCAGTTCTTC. As protein: CASIRGQNYEQFF.